This TCR beta chain was obtained from a study of T cell repertoires in cytomegalovirus infection. Study overall: HLA-B-restricted CMV epitopes that are well studied, plus recently identified HLA-C-restricted ones, were used by the study. The public TCR beta signatures pointed to both CMV infection and matching HLA type. Overall study results and limits: HLA-C-restricted CMV clonotypes gave the most frequent clonotype in two of eight donors. Summed frequency of shared TCR beta families picked out CMV carriers who also had the relevant HLA.

As for this clonotype: Its antigen is still unknown. A much larger clone differs from this one at a single base, so this may be a read error.

The CDR3 extends over 14 amino acids. V was shortened by 7 bases and J by 2 bases, with 14 bases between the two germline ends. TCRdb fed the reads into MiXCR, producing one record per CDR3 protein. The sample consists of 250,000 to 300,000 distinct CDR3 sequences, about 20% of them appearing once. This receptor was identified in a human donor in good health (CMV status not recorded). Some clones in this sample may be carry-over from other donors' samples. V gene TRBV12-3 or TRBV12-4 combines with J gene TRBJ1-1; D is undetermined. Sequenced here: cultured PBMCs, sampled from culture after CMV antigen stimulation. CDR3 sequence: CASNDNGKNTEAFF. The CDR3 coding sequence is TGTGCCAGCAACGACAACGGGAAAAACACTGAAGCTTTCTTT.